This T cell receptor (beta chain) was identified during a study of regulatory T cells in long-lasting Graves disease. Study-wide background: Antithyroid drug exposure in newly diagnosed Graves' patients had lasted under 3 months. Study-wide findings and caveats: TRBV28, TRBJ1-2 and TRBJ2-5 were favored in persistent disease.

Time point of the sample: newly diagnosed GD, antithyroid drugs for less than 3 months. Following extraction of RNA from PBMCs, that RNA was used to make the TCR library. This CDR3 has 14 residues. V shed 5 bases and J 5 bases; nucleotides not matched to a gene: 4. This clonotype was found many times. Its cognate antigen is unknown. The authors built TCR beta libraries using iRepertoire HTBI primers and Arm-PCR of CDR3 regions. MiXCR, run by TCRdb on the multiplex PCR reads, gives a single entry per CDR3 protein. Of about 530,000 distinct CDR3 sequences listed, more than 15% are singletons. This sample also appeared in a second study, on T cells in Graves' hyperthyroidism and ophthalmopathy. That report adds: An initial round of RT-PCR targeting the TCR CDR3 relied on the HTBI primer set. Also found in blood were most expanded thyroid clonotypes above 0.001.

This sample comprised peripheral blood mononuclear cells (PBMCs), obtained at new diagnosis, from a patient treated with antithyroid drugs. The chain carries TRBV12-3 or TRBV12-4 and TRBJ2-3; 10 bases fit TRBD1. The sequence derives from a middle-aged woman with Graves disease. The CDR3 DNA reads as TGTGCCAGCAGTATCCGGACAGGGGGAGATACGCAGTATTTT. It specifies CASSIRTGGDTQYF.